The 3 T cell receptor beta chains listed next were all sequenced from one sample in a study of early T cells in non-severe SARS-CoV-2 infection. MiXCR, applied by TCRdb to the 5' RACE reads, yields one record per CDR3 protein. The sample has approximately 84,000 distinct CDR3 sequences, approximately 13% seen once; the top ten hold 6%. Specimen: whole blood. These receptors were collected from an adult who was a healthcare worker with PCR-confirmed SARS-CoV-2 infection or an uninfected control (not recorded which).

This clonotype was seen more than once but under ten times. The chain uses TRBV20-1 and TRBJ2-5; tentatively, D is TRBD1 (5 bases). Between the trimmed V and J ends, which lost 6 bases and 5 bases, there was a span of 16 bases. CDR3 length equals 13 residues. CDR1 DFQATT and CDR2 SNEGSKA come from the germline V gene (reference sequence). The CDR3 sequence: CSATLTVAETQYF. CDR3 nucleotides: TGCAGTGCCACCCTGACAGTGGCGGAGACCCAGTACTTC.

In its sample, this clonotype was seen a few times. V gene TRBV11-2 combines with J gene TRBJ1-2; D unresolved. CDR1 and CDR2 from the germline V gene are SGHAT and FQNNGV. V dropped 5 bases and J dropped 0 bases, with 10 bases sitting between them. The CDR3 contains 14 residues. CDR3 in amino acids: CASSPGRTNYGYTF. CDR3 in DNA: TGTGCCAGCAGCCCCGGACGGACTAACTATGGCTACACCTTC.

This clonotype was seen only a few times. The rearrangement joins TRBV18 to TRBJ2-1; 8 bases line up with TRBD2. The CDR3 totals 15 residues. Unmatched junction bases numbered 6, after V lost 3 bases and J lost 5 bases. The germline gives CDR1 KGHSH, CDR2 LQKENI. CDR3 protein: CASSPLLAGNNEQFF. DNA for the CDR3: TGTGCCAGCTCACCCTTATTAGCGGGGAACAATGAGCAGTTCTTC.